The 4 T cell receptor beta chains reported below all come from one sample, sequenced in a study of metastatic and nonmetastatic thyroid tumors. Via MiXCR, TCRdb re-called the PCR reads. The table records approximately 31,000 clones, approximately 19% of them present only once. Patients had received no treatment of any kind before thyroid surgery. The sample taken for sequencing was blood. These TCRs come from a female donor with papillary thyroid cancer or a benign thyroid nodule (not recorded which). Some clones in this sample may be carry-over from other donors' samples.

This clone showed up many times. CDR3 sequence (DNA): TGTGCCAGCAGCCCCCAGAGGACACCTCCTGAAGCTTTCTTT. Residues: CASSPQRTPPEAFF. The V call is TRBV7-8, the J call TRBJ1-1; D perhaps matches TRBD1 (5 bases). The CDR3 sequence is 14 residues long. Germline V gene lookup returns CDR1 SGHVS and CDR2 FQNEAQ. The V gene lost 5 bases and the J gene lost 6 bases, with 16 bases spanning the gap.

In this sample, this clone turned up many times. The rearrangement joins TRBV4-2 to TRBJ1-4; D gene ambiguous. V lost 3 bases to trimming and J lost 5 bases, with 19 bases between them. The V gene's germline CDR1 is LGHNA and CDR2 YNFKEQ. The CDR3 runs 17 residues. Written as DNA, the CDR3 is TGTGCCAGCAGCCACGGACGGATTAGTGATAAGAATGAAAAACTGTTTTTT. Translated: CASSHGRISDKNEKLFF.

In its sample, this clone was seen a few times. V is TRBV10-3 and J is TRBJ2-5, with 12 nucleotides matching TRBD2. The germline V gene has CDR1 ENHRY and CDR2 SYGVKD. The CDR3 length is 16 residues. V lost 1 base and J lost 4; bases outside the gene matches: 4. The CDR3 region is CAISEFTSGRSETQYF. The CDR3 DNA reads as TGTGCCATCAGTGAGTTTACTAGCGGGAGGTCAGAGACCCAGTACTTC.

Points on this clone: At one end the junction does not follow the germline gene, possibly because of a read error. The J gene is TRBJ2-5, the V gene TRBV27; D not certain. The CDR3 contains 14 residues. Germline V CDR1 and CDR2: MNHEY, SMNVEV (reference sequence). For the CDR3, the DNA is TGTGCCAGCAGCCCAGCCCCCTTCCAAGAGTCCCAGTACTTC. This encodes CASSPAPFQESQYF.